The 14 T cell receptor beta chains presented below share a single source sample, sequenced in a study of control samples from healthy donors and cancer patients. The assay was immunoSEQ multiplex PCR, and TCRdb's table has in-frame clones only and misses some. The sample lists 70,000 to 90,000 clones; around 94% were seen once. The material sequenced was blood. These TCRs come from a young woman in good health.

About this clone: The junction departs from the called germline gene at one end, perhaps through a read error. The chain combines TRBV6-6 with TRBJ2-7; D not resolved. The germline gives CDR1 MNHNY, CDR2 SVGAGI (reference sequence). This CDR3 contains 10 residues. CDR3 DNA sequence: TGTGCCAGCAGTAACATACACTGGGCTTTC. Translation gives CASSNIHWAF.

This clone was recorded once. The J gene is TRBJ1-5, the V gene TRBV6-5; the D gene is possibly TRBD1 (5 bases). Trimming shortened V by 6 bases and J by 4 bases, and 16 bases separated the two germline ends. CDR1 MNHEY and CDR2 SVGAGI come from the germline V gene. The length of the CDR3 is 15 residues. CDR3 bases: TGTGCCAGCAGGGTTTTAGGGACGACGAATCAGCCCCAGCATTTT. Translation: CASRVLGTTNQPQHF.

The gene calls are TRBV28 and TRBJ1-5; 9 bases map to TRBD1. The CDR3 has 19 amino acids. Germline V gene sequence: CDR1 MDHEN, CDR2 SYDVKM. V shed 5 bases, J shed 2 bases, and the junction held 16 bases outside the gene matches. CDR3 coding DNA: TGTGCCAGCAGTGGCAGTATCTGGTATAGGGACAGGGGCAATCAGCCCCAGCATTTT. Amino acid sequence: CASSGSIWYRDRGNQPQHF.

This clone was seen a single time. V gene TRBV29-1 combines with J gene TRBJ1-4; tentative D call: TRBD1 (5 bases). Trimming left V 7 bases short and J 4 bases short, with 10 bases between. CDR3 length: 12 amino acids. Germline V gene sequence: CDR1 SQVTM, CDR2 ANQGSEA. The CDR3 here is CSGQSNNEKLFF. In DNA form, the CDR3 reads TGCAGCGGACAGTCTAATAATGAAAAACTGTTTTTT.

V gene TRBV19 combines with J gene TRBJ1-5; 7 bases are shared with TRBD1. Germline V gene sequence: CDR1 LNHDA, CDR2 SQIVND (reference sequence). There are 16 residues in the CDR3. Trimming at V came to 5 bases and at J to 0 bases, leaving 7 bases not matched to a gene. The CDR3 DNA reads TGTGCCAGTAGTTCACAGACAGGGAATAGCAATCAGCCCCAGCATTTT. This encodes CASSSQTGNSNQPQHF. The full variable domain, its missing parts supplied by reference TRBV19 and TRBJ1-5, is DGGITQSPKYLFRKEGQNVTLSCEQNLNHDAMYWYRQDPGQGLRLIYYSQIVNDFQKGDIAEGYSVSREKKESFPLTVTSAQKNPTAFYLCASSSQTGNSNQPQHFGDGTRLSIL.

On this clone itself: One end of the junction does not line up with germline, which may come from a read error. This sequence joins TRBV28 and TRBJ2-1; a weak D match, TRBD1 (8 bases). The CDR3 is 15 residues long. CDR1 MDHEN and CDR2 SYDVKM come from the germline V gene. CDR3 bases: TGTGCCAGCAGTTTATGGACAGGGGACTACGATGAGCAGTTCTTC. This encodes CASSLWTGDYDEQFF.

The genes are TRBV7-6 and TRBJ2-1; D not certain. Trimming took 5 bases from V and 6 from J, leaving 14 bases between them. The CDR3 consists of 14 residues. Germline CDR1 is SGHVS and CDR2 is FNYEAQ. CDR3 DNA sequence: TGTGCCAGCAGCCCGAGCGCTAACCTCAATGAGCAGTTCTTC. This encodes CASSPSANLNEQFF.

The rearrangement links TRBV5-6 to TRBJ2-4; TRBD1 is a possible D gene (5 bases). CDR1 and CDR2 from the germline V gene are SGHDT and YYEEEE. The CDR3 is 14 amino acids. The V gene lost 5 bases and the J gene lost 1 base, with 10 bases spanning the gap. CDR3 loop: CASRQVGAKNIQYF. CDR3 DNA: TGTGCCAGCAGACAGGTCGGGGCCAAAAACATTCAGTACTTC.

The rearrangement links TRBV9 to TRBJ2-3; D gene ambiguous. V was shortened by 0 bases and J by 5 bases, with 13 bases between the two germline ends. The CDR3 spans 15 residues. Per germline, CDR1 SGDLS and CDR2 YYNGEE. In DNA form, the CDR3 reads TGTGCCAGCAGCGTAGCACAGATCTACATAGATACGCAGTATTTT. Protein product: CASSVAQIYIDTQYF.

The V gene is TRBV28, the J gene TRBJ1-5; D remains ambiguous. Germline lookup yields CDR1 MDHEN and CDR2 SYDVKM. V was clipped by 2 bases and J by 1 base, with 12 bases between them. The CDR3 is 16 residues long. The CDR3: CASSLTGGRSNQPQHF. Here the CDR3 DNA reads TGTGCCAGCAGTTTAACTGGCGGCAGGAGCAATCAGCCCCAGCATTTT.

The CDR3 nucleotides read TGTGCCAGCAGCTCCTCAGTAGCCAAAAACATTCAGTACTTC. It specifies CASSSSVAKNIQYF. The V call is TRBV9, the J call TRBJ2-4; no reliable D call. Trimming took 4 bases from V and 0 from J, leaving 8 bases between them. The germline gives CDR1 SGDLS, CDR2 YYNGEE. This CDR3 contains 14 residues.

The genes are TRBV4-3 and TRBJ2-1, with D uncertain. This CDR3 contains 12 residues. CDR1 and CDR2 from the germline V gene are LGHNA and YSLEER. V dropped 1 base and J dropped 9 bases, with 7 bases sitting between them. This CDR3 is CASSQGDIEQFF. CDR3 sequence (DNA): TGCGCCAGCAGCCAAGGGGATATTGAGCAGTTCTTC.

This CDR3 is CASSLFFPRQGGRNTEAFF. For the CDR3, the DNA is TGTGCCAGCAGTTTATTTTTCCCGCGACAGGGAGGTCGGAACACTGAAGCTTTCTTT. The rearrangement joins TRBV27 to TRBJ1-1; 7 bases agree with TRBD1. Germline CDR1 is MNHEY and CDR2 is SMNVEV (reference sequence). The CDR3 loop spans 19 amino acids. Unmatched junction bases numbered 15, after V lost 1 base and J lost 1 base.

The V gene is TRBV12-3 or TRBV12-4, the J gene TRBJ2-7; D is possibly TRBD1 (6 bases). V was cut by 6 bases and J by 0 bases, with 9 bases left in between. The CDR3 extends over 13 amino acids. The CDR3 reads CASSPDSSYEQYF. For the CDR3, the DNA is TGTGCCAGCAGCCCGGACAGCTCCTACGAGCAGTACTTC.